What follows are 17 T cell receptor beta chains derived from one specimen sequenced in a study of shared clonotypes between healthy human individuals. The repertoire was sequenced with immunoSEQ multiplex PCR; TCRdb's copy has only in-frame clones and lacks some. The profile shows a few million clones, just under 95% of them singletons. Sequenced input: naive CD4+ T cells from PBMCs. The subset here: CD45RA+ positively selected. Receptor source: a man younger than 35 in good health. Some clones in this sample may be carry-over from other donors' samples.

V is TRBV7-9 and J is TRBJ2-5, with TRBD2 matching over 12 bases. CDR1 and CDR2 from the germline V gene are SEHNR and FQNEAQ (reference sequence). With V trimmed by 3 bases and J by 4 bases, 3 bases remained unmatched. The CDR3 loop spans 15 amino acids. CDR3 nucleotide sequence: TGTGCCAGCAGCTTGGGACTAGCGGGCATAGAGACCCAGTACTTC. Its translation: CASSLGLAGIETQYF.

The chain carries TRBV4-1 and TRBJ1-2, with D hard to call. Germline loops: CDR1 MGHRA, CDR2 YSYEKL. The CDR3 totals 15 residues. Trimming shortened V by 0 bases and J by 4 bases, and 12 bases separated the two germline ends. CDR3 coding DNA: TGCGCCAGCAGCCAAGATCGGGCCTGGACCTATGGCTACACCTTC. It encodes CASSQDRAWTYGYTF.

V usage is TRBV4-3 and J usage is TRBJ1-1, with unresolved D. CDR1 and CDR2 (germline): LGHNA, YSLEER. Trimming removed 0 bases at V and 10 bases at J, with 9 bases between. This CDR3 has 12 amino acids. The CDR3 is CASSQDTGRAFF. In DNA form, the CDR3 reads TGCGCCAGCAGCCAAGATACCGGAAGAGCTTTCTTT.

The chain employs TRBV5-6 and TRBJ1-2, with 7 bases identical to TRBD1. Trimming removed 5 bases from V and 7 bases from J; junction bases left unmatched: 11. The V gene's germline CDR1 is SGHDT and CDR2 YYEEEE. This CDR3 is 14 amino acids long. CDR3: CASRLKGAQGGYTF. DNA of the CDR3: TGTGCCAGCAGATTAAAGGGGGCGCAGGGTGGCTACACCTTC.

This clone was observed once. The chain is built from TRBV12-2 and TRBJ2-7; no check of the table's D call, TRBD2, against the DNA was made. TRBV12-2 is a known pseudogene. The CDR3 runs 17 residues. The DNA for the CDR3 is TGTGCAAGTCGCTTAGTAAGAACCGGGACTAGAGCCTACGAGCAGTACTTC. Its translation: CASRLVRTGTRAYEQYF.

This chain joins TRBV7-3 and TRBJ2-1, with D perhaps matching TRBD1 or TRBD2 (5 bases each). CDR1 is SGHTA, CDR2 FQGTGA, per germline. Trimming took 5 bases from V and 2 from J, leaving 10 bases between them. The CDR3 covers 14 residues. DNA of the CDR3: TGTGCCAGCAGCGGGGGTACCCCCTACAATGAGCAGTTCTTC. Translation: CASSGGTPYNEQFF.

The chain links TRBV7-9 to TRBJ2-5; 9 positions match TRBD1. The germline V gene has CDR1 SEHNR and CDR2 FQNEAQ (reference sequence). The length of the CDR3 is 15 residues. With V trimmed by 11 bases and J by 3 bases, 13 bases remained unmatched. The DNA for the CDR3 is TGTGCCTCCCGCCCTGGGGACAGGGTAGAAGAGACCCAGTACTTC. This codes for CASRPGDRVEETQYF.

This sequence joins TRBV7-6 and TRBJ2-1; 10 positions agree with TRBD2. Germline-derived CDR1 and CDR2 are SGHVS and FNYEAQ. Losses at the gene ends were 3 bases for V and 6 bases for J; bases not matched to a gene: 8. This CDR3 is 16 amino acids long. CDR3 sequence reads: CASSFSVIAGGNEQFF. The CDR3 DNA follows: TGTGCCAGCAGCTTCTCTGTGATAGCGGGGGGCAATGAGCAGTTCTTC.

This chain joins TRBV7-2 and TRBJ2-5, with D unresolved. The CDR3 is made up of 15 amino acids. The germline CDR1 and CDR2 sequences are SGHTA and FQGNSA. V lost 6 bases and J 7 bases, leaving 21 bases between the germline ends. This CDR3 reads CASRQADPHQTTQYF. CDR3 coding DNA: TGTGCCAGCAGACAAGCCGACCCACACCAGACGACCCAGTACTTC.

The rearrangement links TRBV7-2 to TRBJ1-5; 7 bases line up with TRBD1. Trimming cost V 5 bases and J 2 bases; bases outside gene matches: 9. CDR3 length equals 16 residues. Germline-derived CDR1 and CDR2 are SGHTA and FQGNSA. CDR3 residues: CASSPPRQGGNQPQHF. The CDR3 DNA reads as TGTGCCAGCAGCCCCCCGAGACAGGGCGGCAATCAGCCCCAGCATTTT. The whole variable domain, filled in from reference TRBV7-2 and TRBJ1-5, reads GAGVSQSPSNKVTEKGKDVELRCDPISGHTALYWYRQSLGQGLEFLIYFQGNSAPDKSGLPSDRFSAERTGGSVSTLTIQRTQQEDSAVYLCASSPPRQGGNQPQHFGDGTRLSIL.

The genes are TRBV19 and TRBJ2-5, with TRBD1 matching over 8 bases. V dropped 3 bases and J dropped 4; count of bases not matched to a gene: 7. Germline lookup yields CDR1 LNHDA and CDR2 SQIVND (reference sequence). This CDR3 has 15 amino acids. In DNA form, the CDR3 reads TGTGCCAGTAGTATGTGGACAGGGAGTGCAGAGACCCAGTACTTC. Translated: CASSMWTGSAETQYF.

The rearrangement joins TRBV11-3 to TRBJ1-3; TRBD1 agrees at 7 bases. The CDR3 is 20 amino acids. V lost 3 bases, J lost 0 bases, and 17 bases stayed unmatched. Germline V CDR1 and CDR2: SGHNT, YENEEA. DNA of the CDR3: TGTGCCAGCAGCTTTATCTTCAGACAGGGCTTAAATGGCTCTGGAAACACCATATATTTT. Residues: CASSFIFRQGLNGSGNTIYF.

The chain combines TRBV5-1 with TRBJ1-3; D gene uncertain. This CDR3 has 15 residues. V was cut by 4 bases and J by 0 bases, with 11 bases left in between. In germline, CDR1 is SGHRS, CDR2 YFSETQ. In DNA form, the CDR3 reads TGCGCCAGCAGCGGAACAGAACACTCTGGAAACACCATATATTTT. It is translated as CASSGTEHSGNTIYF.

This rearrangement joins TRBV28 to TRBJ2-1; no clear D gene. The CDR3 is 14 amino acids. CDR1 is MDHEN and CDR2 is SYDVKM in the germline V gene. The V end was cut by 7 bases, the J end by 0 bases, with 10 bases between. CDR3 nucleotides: TGTGCCAGCACCCCAACGAGCTCCTACAATGAGCAGTTCTTC. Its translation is CASTPTSSYNEQFF.

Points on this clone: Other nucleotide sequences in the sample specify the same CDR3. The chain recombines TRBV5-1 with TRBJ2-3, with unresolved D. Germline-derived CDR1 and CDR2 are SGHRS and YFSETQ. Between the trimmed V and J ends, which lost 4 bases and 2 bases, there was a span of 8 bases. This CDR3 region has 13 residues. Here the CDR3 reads CASSDRVTDTQYF. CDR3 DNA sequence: TGCGCCAGCAGCGACCGGGTCACAGATACGCAGTATTTT.

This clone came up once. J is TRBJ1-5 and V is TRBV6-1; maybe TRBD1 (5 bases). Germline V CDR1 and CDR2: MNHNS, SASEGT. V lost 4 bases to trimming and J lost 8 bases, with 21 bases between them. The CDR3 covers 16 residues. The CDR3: CASSAPMWGGDEPQHF. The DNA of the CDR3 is TGTGCCAGCAGTGCTCCGATGTGGGGGGGTGACGAGCCCCAGCATTTT.

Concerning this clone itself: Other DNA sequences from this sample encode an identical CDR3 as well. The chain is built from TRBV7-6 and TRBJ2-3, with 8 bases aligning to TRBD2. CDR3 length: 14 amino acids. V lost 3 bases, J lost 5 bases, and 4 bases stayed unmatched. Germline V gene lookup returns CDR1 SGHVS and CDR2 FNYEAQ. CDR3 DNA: TGTGCCAGCAGCTTGGGCCTAGCGGGAGATACGCAGTATTTT. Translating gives CASSLGLAGDTQYF.